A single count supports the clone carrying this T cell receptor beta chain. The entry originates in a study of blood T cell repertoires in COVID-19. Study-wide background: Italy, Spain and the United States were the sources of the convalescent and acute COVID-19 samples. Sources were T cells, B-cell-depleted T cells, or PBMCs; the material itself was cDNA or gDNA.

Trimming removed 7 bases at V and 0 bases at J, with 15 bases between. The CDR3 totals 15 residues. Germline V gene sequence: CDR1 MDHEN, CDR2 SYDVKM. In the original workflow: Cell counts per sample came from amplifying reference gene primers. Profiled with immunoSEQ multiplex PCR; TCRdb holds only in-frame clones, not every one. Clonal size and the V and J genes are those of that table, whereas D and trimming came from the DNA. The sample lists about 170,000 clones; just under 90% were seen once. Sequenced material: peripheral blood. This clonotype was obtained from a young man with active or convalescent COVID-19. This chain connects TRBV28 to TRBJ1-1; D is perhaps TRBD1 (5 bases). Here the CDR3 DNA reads TGTGCCAGCAACCCACTTGACAGCTTGAACACTGAAGCTTTCTTT. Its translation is CASNPLDSLNTEAFF.